Detailed here is one T cell receptor (beta chain). Germline CDR1 reads SNHLY; CDR2 reads FYNNEI. The CDR3 sequence is 14 residues long. V lost 3 bases to trimming and J lost 2 bases, with 8 bases between them. This sample was included in a study of blood T cell repertoires in COVID-19. In the study overall: The United States, Italy and Spain provided the acute and convalescent COVID-19 samples. The cDNA or gDNA used as material had been derived from T cells, B-cell-depleted T cells, or PBMCs.

As originally analysed: Amplification from reference gene primers served as the basis for estimated nucleated cell counts. TCRdb keeps only in-frame clones here, not all; method: immunoSEQ multiplex PCR. V, J and clone size derive from that table, while D and trimming were established from the DNA sequence. The sample includes fewer than 250,000 clones, 75% to 85% seen only once; the top ten take roughly 4.7%. This receptor was identified in a woman between 65 and 79 years old with acute or convalescent COVID-19. Sequenced sample: peripheral blood. V and J are TRBV2 and TRBJ2-1, with a possible D match to TRBD1 (6 bases). CDR3 in DNA: TGTGCCAGCAGTGACAGGGGTCCCTACAATGAGCAGTTCTTC. Its protein product is CASSDRGPYNEQFF. Combining the CDR3 with reference TRBV2 and TRBJ2-1 gives the whole variable domain EPEVTQTPSHQVTQMGQEVILRCVPISNHLYFYWYRQILGQKVEFLVSFYNNEISEKSEIFDDQFSVERPDGSNFTLKIRSTKLEDSAMYFCASSDRGPYNEQFFGPGTRLTVL.